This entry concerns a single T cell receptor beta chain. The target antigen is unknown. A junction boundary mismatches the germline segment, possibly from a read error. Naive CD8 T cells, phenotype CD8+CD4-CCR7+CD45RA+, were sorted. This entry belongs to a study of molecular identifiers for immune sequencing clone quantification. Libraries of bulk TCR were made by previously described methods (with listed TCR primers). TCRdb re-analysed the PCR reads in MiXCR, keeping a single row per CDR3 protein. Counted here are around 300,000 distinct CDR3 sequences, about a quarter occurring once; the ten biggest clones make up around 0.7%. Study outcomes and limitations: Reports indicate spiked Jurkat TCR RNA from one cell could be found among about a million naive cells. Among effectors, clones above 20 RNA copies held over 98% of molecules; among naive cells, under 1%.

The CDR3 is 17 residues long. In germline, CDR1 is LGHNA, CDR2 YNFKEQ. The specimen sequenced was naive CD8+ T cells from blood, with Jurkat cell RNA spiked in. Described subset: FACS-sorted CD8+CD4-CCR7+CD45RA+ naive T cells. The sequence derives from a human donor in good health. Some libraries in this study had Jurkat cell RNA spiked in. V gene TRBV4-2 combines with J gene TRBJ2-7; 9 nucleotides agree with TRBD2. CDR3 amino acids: CASSQDPLRGGAYGQYF. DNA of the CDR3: TGTGCCAGCAGCCAAGATCCTTTGCGCGGGGGGGCCTACGGGCAGTACTTC.